Described below is a single T cell receptor (beta chain) sequence and its context. A single record per CDR3 protein comes from TCRdb applying MiXCR to the RT-PCR reads. Found here are approximately 720,000 distinct CDR3 sequences, 12% to 15% of them singletons; the top ten hold about 3.9%. The CDR3 spans 16 residues. V lost 0 bases and J lost 8, with 16 bases in between. The germline V gene encodes CDR1 LGHDT and CDR2 YNNKEL (reference sequence). V usage is TRBV3-1 and J usage is TRBJ2-2; D is perhaps TRBD1 or TRBD2 (5 bases each). Sample: memory CD4+ T cells from blood. The source of this sequence is a female donor in good health, serving as a healthy control. CDR3 sequence reads: CASSQEGVGPSGELFF. CDR3 DNA sequence: TGTGCCAGCAGCCAAGAAGGAGTGGGACCGTCGGGGGAGCTGTTTTTT.